A single sample gave rise to the 27 T cell receptor beta chains below, sequenced in a study of blood T cell repertoires in COVID-19. Data came from immunoSEQ multiplex PCR; TCRdb stores just in-frame clones and leaves some out. Among tens of thousands of clones listed, roughly 87% were seen once. The sequencing input was peripheral blood. These receptors all come from an elderly woman with COVID-19, enrolled during active disease.

J is TRBJ2-7 and V is TRBV19; 9 bases match TRBD2. There are 14 residues in the CDR3. Looked up from germline, CDR1 is LNHDA and CDR2 is SQIVND (reference sequence). Germline trimming cut 2 bases from V and 3 bases from J; bases unmatched to any gene: 2. The CDR3 spells CASSISGGRYEQYF. Here the CDR3 DNA reads TGTGCCAGTAGTATAAGCGGGGGGCGCTACGAGCAGTACTTC.

V gene TRBV25-1 combines with J gene TRBJ1-4; 7 bases match TRBD1. Germline CDR1 MGHDK, CDR2 SYGVNS. V lost 8 bases and J lost 6; bases outside the gene matches: 9. The CDR3 totals 14 residues. The CDR3 spells CASGGQTADEKLFF. CDR3 bases: TGTGCCAGCGGGGGACAGACGGCGGATGAAAAACTGTTTTTT.

The V call is TRBV12-3 or TRBV12-4, the J call TRBJ2-7; D is uncertain. The V gene lost 4 bases and the J gene lost 5 bases, with 6 bases spanning the gap. The length of the CDR3 is 11 residues. The CDR3 nucleotides read TGTGCCAGCAGTTCGAGAAACGAGCAGTACTTC. Protein sequence: CASSSRNEQYF.

This clone was counted once. J is TRBJ2-5 and V is TRBV27; 10 bases are shared with TRBD1. V lost 3 bases, J lost 4 bases, and 8 bases stayed unmatched. This CDR3 has 16 residues. Germline CDR1 is MNHEY and CDR2 is SMNVEV (reference sequence). CDR3 DNA sequence: TGTGCCAGCAGTTTTTTGGGACAGGGGAGGGGAGAGACCCAGTACTTC. Translated, it gives CASSFLGQGRGETQYF.

The chain employs TRBV3-1 (or the pseudogene TRBV3-2) and TRBJ2-3; weak D call: TRBD2 (6 bases). Per germline, CDR1 LGHDT and CDR2 YNNKEL (reference sequence). There are 16 residues in the CDR3. Trimming cost V 4 bases and J 2 bases, with 16 bases left between them. The chain's CDR3 is CASSPVGGGVTDTQYF. For the CDR3, the DNA is TGTGCCAGCAGCCCGGTGGGGGGTGGCGTCACAGATACGCAGTATTTT.

CDR3 DNA: TGTGCCAGCAGCCAAGCATACTCGGGTGAGCAGTTCTTC. This codes for CASSQAYSGEQFF. The chain is built from TRBV3-1 (or the pseudogene TRBV3-2) and TRBJ2-1; no clear D. This CDR3 contains 13 residues. The germline gives CDR1 LGHDT, CDR2 YNNKEL (reference sequence). V was cut by 1 base and J by 9 bases, with 10 bases left in between.

This clone occurred a few times. The J gene is TRBJ1-6, the V gene TRBV2; possibly TRBD1 for D (5 bases). The germline V and J ends were trimmed by 5 bases and 6 bases, with 14 bases remaining between them. The CDR3 consists of 15 residues. Germline CDR1 reads SNHLY; CDR2 reads FYNNEI. CDR3 amino acids: CASSLSTDGNSPLHF. The CDR3, as DNA: TGTGCCAGCAGTCTCTCGACAGACGGTAATTCACCCCTCCACTTT. Drawing the rest from reference TRBV2 and TRBJ1-6, the complete variable domain is EPEVTQTPSHQVTQMGQEVILRCVPISNHLYFYWYRQILGQKVEFLVSFYNNEISEKSEIFDDQFSVERPDGSNFTLKIRSTKLEDSAMYFCASSLSTDGNSPLHFGNGTRLTVT.

This rearrangement joins TRBV27 to TRBJ1-1; 7 bases match TRBD1. With 5 bases clipped from V and 4 bases from J, the junction kept 7 bases outside the gene matches. The germline V gene has CDR1 MNHEY and CDR2 SMNVEV (reference sequence). The CDR3 is 14 residues long. The CDR3 loop is CASSKTGRSTEAFF. Here the CDR3 DNA reads TGTGCCAGCAGTAAGACAGGGAGAAGCACTGAAGCTTTCTTT.

The chain links TRBV9 to TRBJ1-2, with no clear D. The V gene lost 0 bases and the J gene lost 2 bases, with 11 bases spanning the gap. This CDR3 has 15 amino acids. Germline lookup yields CDR1 SGDLS and CDR2 YYNGEE. The CDR3 loop is CASSVGAGPNYGYTF. The CDR3, as DNA: TGTGCCAGCAGCGTAGGGGCCGGTCCCAACTATGGCTACACCTTC.

The count of this clone is one. The chain joins TRBV3-1 (or the pseudogene TRBV3-2) to TRBJ2-1, with D perhaps matching TRBD1 (6 bases). Germline V gene data show CDR1 as LGHDT and CDR2 as YNNKEL (reference sequence). The CDR3 covers 15 residues. V shed 4 bases and J shed 4 bases, with 14 bases lying between them. The CDR3 nucleotides read TGTGCCAGCAGCCCGGGACACACAACTTACAATGAGCAGTTCTTC. It encodes CASSPGHTTYNEQFF.

The chain uses TRBV7-8 and TRBJ2-1; 8 bases agree with TRBD2. The CDR3 consists of 15 residues. CDR1 and CDR2 from the germline V gene are SGHVS and FQNEAQ. The J segment lost 4 bases and the V segment lost 6 bases, leaving 8 bases of the junction unmatched. In DNA form, the CDR3 reads TGTGCCAGCAGACCCGGGGTAGCGGGGTACAATGAGCAGTTCTTC. It encodes CASRPGVAGYNEQFF. Full variable domain (rest looked up from reference TRBV7-8 and TRBJ2-1): GAGVSQSPRYKVAKRGQDVALRCDPISGHVSLFWYQQALGQGPEFLTYFQNEAQLDKSGLPSDRFFAERPEGSVSTLKIQRTQQEDSAVYLCASRPGVAGYNEQFFGPGTRLTVL.

The chain has TRBV19 and TRBJ2-7; 7 bases agree with TRBD1. V lost 4 bases and J lost 3; bases outside the gene matches: 6. CDR1 is LNHDA and CDR2 is SQIVND in the germline V gene (reference sequence). The CDR3 is 14 residues long. The CDR3 loop is CASSTHRGIYEQYF. The CDR3 DNA is TGTGCCAGTAGTACCCACAGGGGAATCTACGAGCAGTACTTC.

The V and J genes are TRBV7-8 and TRBJ2-6; 9 bases map to TRBD1. CDR3 size: 18 residues. CDR1 and CDR2 (germline): SGHVS, FQNEAQ. The ends lost 6 bases at V and 0 bases at J; junction bases unmatched: 9. The DNA for the CDR3 is TGTGCCAGCAGTTTAAGACAGGGGGGTAGCTCTGGGGCCAACGTCCTGACTTTC. Protein sequence: CASSLRQGGSSGANVLTF.

The rearrangement uses TRBV3-1 (or the pseudogene TRBV3-2) and TRBJ2-2; maybe TRBD2 (5 bases). The CDR3 covers 15 residues. V was pared by 6 bases and J by 2 bases, with 13 bases between. Germline CDR1 reads LGHDT; CDR2 reads YNNKEL (reference sequence). The CDR3 protein is CASSTRRFNTGELFF. The CDR3 DNA sequence: TGTGCCAGCAGTACTAGACGGTTCAACACCGGGGAGCTGTTTTTT.

This chain joins TRBV5-5 and TRBJ2-7; the D gene is possibly TRBD1 (6 bases). This CDR3 spans 15 amino acids. The V and J ends lost 4 bases and 1 base respectively, with 15 bases between them. Germline CDR1 reads SGHKS; CDR2 reads YYEKEE (reference sequence). Here the CDR3 reads CASSTQGRISYEQYF. The CDR3 DNA is TGTGCCAGCAGCACCCAGGGGCGTATATCCTACGAGCAGTACTTC.

The chain uses TRBV6-6 and TRBJ1-2; a weak D match, TRBD1 (6 bases). The V end lost 5 bases, the J end lost 0 bases, and 7 bases lay between the germline ends. The V gene's germline CDR1 is MNHNY and CDR2 SVGAGI (reference sequence). CDR3 length: 13 amino acids. The CDR3 DNA reads TGTGCCAGCAGTACAGGGACTAACTATGGCTACACCTTC. Protein product: CASSTGTNYGYTF.

V is TRBV12-5 and J is TRBJ2-3; D not certain. V lost 3 bases to trimming and J lost 4 bases, with 8 bases between them. Germline CDR1 LGHNT, CDR2 FRNRAP. The CDR3 is 13 amino acids. In nucleotides, the CDR3 is TGTGCTAGTGGTTTCGGAGTGGCAGATACGCAGTATTTT. As protein: CASGFGVADTQYF.

This chain joins TRBV6-5 and TRBJ2-1, with 7 bases matching TRBD2. The trim removed 8 bases at V and 3 bases at J, leaving 4 bases unmatched. This CDR3 comprises 13 residues. Germline loops: CDR1 MNHEY, CDR2 SVGAGI. The CDR3 DNA follows: TGTGCCAGCCTGGGGGGGTTCTACAATGAGCAGTTCTTC. Amino acid sequence: CASLGGFYNEQFF.

V gene TRBV21-1 combines with J gene TRBJ1-1. TRBV21-1 is described as a pseudogene. There are 20 residues in the CDR3. As DNA, the CDR3 is TGTGCCAGCAGCAAACCCTTCCCGCTTTGGACCTCTCAGAGGGACACTGAAGCTTTCTTT. It specifies CASSKPFPLWTSQRDTEAFF.

The rearrangement uses TRBV5-4 and TRBJ2-1; D is possibly TRBD2 (5 bases). From germline, CDR1 is SGHNT and CDR2 YYREEE (reference sequence). V shed 1 base and J shed 6 bases, with 11 bases lying between them. The CDR3 runs 14 residues. The CDR3 reads CASSLISSPNEQFF. The CDR3, as DNA: TGTGCCAGCAGCTTGATCTCTAGCCCCAATGAGCAGTTCTTC.

The CDR3 DNA reads TGTGCCAGCAGCCCAGGGTCAGGGAGGGGCACTGAAGCTTTCTTT. Its translation is CASSPGSGRGTEAFF. This sequence joins TRBV7-9 and TRBJ1-1; D may be TRBD1 (5 bases). Trimming took 5 bases from V and 4 from J, leaving 17 bases between them. This CDR3 has 15 residues. The germline V gene has CDR1 SEHNR and CDR2 FQNEAQ (reference sequence).

The chain is built from TRBV6-5 and TRBJ2-7; TRBD1 might be the D (5 bases). Germline V gene data show CDR1 as MNHEY and CDR2 as SVGAGI. The germline V and J ends were trimmed by 6 bases and 5 bases, with 20 bases remaining between them. CDR3 size: 15 residues. CDR3 DNA: TGTGCCAGCAGCCCGATAAGGGGTGTCTCGGACGAGCAGTACTTC. Protein product: CASSPIRGVSDEQYF.

The chain has TRBV6-6 and TRBJ1-1; D gene unclear. V lost 5 bases, J lost 5 bases, and 15 bases lay in between. From germline, CDR1 is MNHNY and CDR2 SVGAGI (reference sequence). CDR3 size: 14 residues. In DNA form, the CDR3 reads TGTGCCAGCAGTACCGGGAGCCCGGGGACTGAAGCTTTCTTT. This codes for CASSTGSPGTEAFF.

V and J are TRBV5-1 and TRBJ2-5, with 11 bases matching TRBD2. The V segment lost 0 bases and the J segment 5 bases; nucleotides outside the gene matches: 6. This CDR3 has 16 amino acids. Germline-derived CDR1 and CDR2 are SGHRS and YFSETQ. The DNA for the CDR3 is TGCGCCAGCAGCTTGGCCACTAGCGGGGGAGCGGAGACCCAGTACTTC. This gives the protein CASSLATSGGAETQYF.

This chain joins TRBV27 and TRBJ1-1; no definite D call. The germline gives CDR1 MNHEY, CDR2 SMNVEV (reference sequence). The ends were cut back, 6 bases at V and 6 bases at J, with 26 bases in the middle. This CDR3 spans 17 amino acids. The CDR3 DNA reads TGTGCCAGCAGCCATATCTCTAGGGTGCGGGAGGTACCTGAAGCTTTCTTT. It encodes CASSHISRVREVPEAFF.

The chain employs TRBV5-6 and TRBJ1-1; D is ambiguous. Trimming removed 4 bases from V and 0 bases from J, with 10 bases in between. This CDR3 spans 14 amino acids. CDR1 and CDR2 (germline): SGHDT, YYEEEE. Here the CDR3 reads CASSVDPMNTEAFF. The CDR3 DNA reads TGTGCCAGCAGCGTGGACCCTATGAACACTGAAGCTTTCTTT.

The rearrangement joins TRBV6-5 to TRBJ2-7, with TRBD2 as a possible D gene (6 bases). Germline CDR1 is MNHEY and CDR2 is SVGAGI. This CDR3 has 14 residues. V was trimmed by 6 bases and J by 6 bases, leaving 18 bases between them. The CDR3 is CASSALEGRGEQYF. The CDR3 nucleotides are TGTGCCAGCAGCGCCCTCGAAGGGCGGGGCGAGCAGTACTTC.